This TCR beta chain was sequenced during a study of blood T cell repertoires in COVID-19. CDR1 and CDR2 (germline): MNHEY, SVGAGI. CDR3 length: 16 residues. Trimming at V came to 2 bases and at J to 0 bases, leaving 4 bases not matched to a gene. Method: immunoSEQ multiplex PCR; TCRdb's copy keeps in-frame clones and lacks some. There are approximately 260,000 clones in the sample; about nine tenths occur only once, and 0.95% to 1.5% lies in the top ten. The V call is TRBV6-5, the J call TRBJ2-1; 7 nucleotides line up with TRBD2. The sequenced sample was PBMCs or T cells enriched from blood (not recorded which). This sequence was found in a woman aged 40-49 years with acute COVID-19. The CDR3 region has the DNA TGTGCCAGCAGTTACGGGCTAGCGGCCTCCTACAATGAGCAGTTCTTC. It encodes CASSYGLAASYNEQFF.